Each of the 19 T cell receptor beta chains below was sequenced from the same sample in a study of blood T cell repertoires in COVID-19. Clones were sequenced by immunoSEQ multiplex PCR, and TCRdb holds only the in-frame ones, with some missing. The sample lists about 350,000 clones, about 92% occurring once. Material for sequencing was peripheral blood. The receptors shown here come from an older woman with COVID-19, enrolled during active disease.

The chain carries TRBV7-9 and TRBJ1-1; tentative D call: TRBD1 (5 bases). The length of the CDR3 is 15 residues. CDR1 is SEHNR and CDR2 is FQNEAQ in the germline V gene (reference sequence). V gave up 5 bases and J gave up 0 bases, with 13 bases separating them. The CDR3 region is CASSPAAGLNTEAFF. CDR3 nucleotide sequence: TGTGCCAGCAGCCCAGCGGCGGGGCTGAACACTGAAGCTTTCTTT.

This chain uses TRBV7-8 with TRBJ1-6; 9 nucleotides align to TRBD1. Germline-derived CDR1 and CDR2 are SGHVS and FQNEAQ. The V gene end was trimmed by 5 bases and the J gene end by 2 bases; junction bases not matched to a gene: 10. The CDR3 spans 18 residues. The DNA of the CDR3 is TGTGCCAGCAGCCCTACCCGACAGGGGGGCGCCTATAATTCACCCCTCCACTTT. It specifies CASSPTRQGGAYNSPLHF.

Here the CDR3 reads CASSASRRRVTEAFF. CDR3 DNA sequence: TGTGCCAGCAGTGCTTCGAGGCGGAGGGTCACTGAAGCTTTCTTT. J is TRBJ1-1 and V is TRBV27, with no clear D. Germline V gives CDR1 MNHEY, CDR2 SMNVEV (reference sequence). V was clipped by 5 bases and J by 4 bases, with 17 bases between them. The CDR3 runs 15 residues.

Turning to this clone: Other DNA variants within this sample encode the same CDR3. This chain connects TRBV29-1 to TRBJ1-1; D is perhaps TRBD1 (5 bases). CDR3 length equals 13 residues. Trimming stripped 1 base from V and 5 bases from J, with 11 bases between. Germline V CDR1 and CDR2: SQVTM, ANQGSEA. The DNA for the CDR3 is TGCAGCGTTGAAGGCGGGGGACGGACTGAAGCTTTCTTT. Its translation is CSVEGGGRTEAFF.

The V gene is TRBV3-1 (or the pseudogene TRBV3-2), the J gene TRBJ2-1; the match to TRBD2 covers 9 bases. The germline gives CDR1 LGHDT, CDR2 YNNKEL (reference sequence). The trim removed 2 bases at V and 8 bases at J, leaving 13 bases unmatched. The CDR3 loop spans 17 amino acids. In DNA, the CDR3 is TGTGCCAGCAGCCAACCGGTTGGCGGGGGGGCCAGGTATGAGCAGTTCTTC. This sequence encodes CASSQPVGGGARYEQFF.

The chain has TRBV27 and TRBJ1-1; D remains ambiguous. Germline CDR1 and CDR2: MNHEY and SMNVEV (reference sequence). The ends were cut back, 6 bases at V and 4 bases at J, with 18 bases in the middle. The CDR3 has 15 residues. CDR3 in amino acids: CASRGGFSVGTEAFF. DNA for the CDR3: TGTGCCAGCAGAGGAGGTTTTTCGGTTGGCACTGAAGCTTTCTTT.

The chain is built from TRBV3-1 (or the pseudogene TRBV3-2) and TRBJ2-5, with D maybe TRBD1 (6 bases). There are 16 residues in the CDR3. The germline V and J ends were trimmed by 0 bases and 1 base, with 12 bases remaining between them. From germline, CDR1 is LGHDT and CDR2 YNNKEL (reference sequence). In DNA, the CDR3 is TGTGCCAGCAGCCAAGATCGCGGACAGATCCAAGAGACCCAGTACTTC. Its protein product is CASSQDRGQIQETQYF.

J is TRBJ2-2 and V is TRBV5-1; D unclear. Between the trimmed V and J ends, which lost 2 bases and 2 bases, there was a span of 10 bases. This CDR3 has 15 amino acids. Germline V CDR1 and CDR2: SGHRS, YFSETQ. For the CDR3, the DNA is TGCGCCAGCAGCTTCTATTCAATAAACACCGGGGAGCTGTTTTTT. This sequence encodes CASSFYSINTGELFF.

The rearrangement joins TRBV7-6 to TRBJ2-5; 9 bases fit TRBD1. V shed 2 bases, J shed 4 bases, and the junction held 5 bases outside the gene matches. This CDR3 spans 15 amino acids. Germline CDR1 and CDR2: SGHVS and FNYEAQ. CDR3 bases: TGTGCCAGCAGCTTAAACAGGGGGCGGGGAGAGACCCAGTACTTC. Residues: CASSLNRGRGETQYF.

This sequence joins TRBV2 and TRBJ2-6, with D possibly TRBD1 on 6 matching bases. CDR1 and CDR2 from the germline V gene are SNHLY and FYNNEI. V was pared by 4 bases and J by 0 bases, with 16 bases between. CDR3 length equals 18 residues. CDR3 residues: CASSAPGHQLSGANVLTF. As DNA, the CDR3 is TGTGCCAGCAGTGCCCCGGGACACCAGCTCTCTGGGGCCAACGTCCTGACTTTC.

The chain is built from TRBV6-5 and TRBJ2-1, with 8 bases lining up with TRBD1. Per the germline V gene, CDR1 is MNHEY and CDR2 is SVGAGI. The CDR3 spans 14 residues. V trimming: 7 bases; J trimming: 5 bases; junction bases outside the gene matches: 7. The CDR3 nucleotides read TGTGCCAGCACCCTGACAGGGGACGACAATGAGCAGTTCTTC. It translates to CASTLTGDDNEQFF.

The gene calls are TRBV6-5 and TRBJ1-4; D not certain. Germline V CDR1 and CDR2: MNHEY, SVGAGI. The CDR3 covers 14 residues. V was pared by 6 bases and J by 7 bases, with 15 bases between. CDR3 DNA sequence: TGTGCCAGCAGCATGGATAGCGTAGGTGAAAAACTGTTTTTT. It translates to CASSMDSVGEKLFF.

The gene calls are TRBV6-5 and TRBJ1-6; 8 nucleotides match TRBD1. The CDR3 loop spans 12 amino acids. J was trimmed by 10 bases and V by 7 bases; bases with no gene match: 3. Germline CDR1 reads MNHEY; CDR2 reads SVGAGI. The CDR3 coding sequence is TGTGCCAGCAAGACAGGGGAATCACCCCTCCACTTT. Translated: CASKTGESPLHF.

The J gene is TRBJ1-1, the V gene TRBV3-1 (or the pseudogene TRBV3-2); D is undetermined. V lost 0 bases and J 4 bases, leaving 24 bases between the germline ends. The CDR3 covers 19 residues. Germline V gene data show CDR1 as LGHDT and CDR2 as YNNKEL (reference sequence). The CDR3 spells CASSQEKAYGRPEGTEAFF. The CDR3 DNA reads as TGTGCCAGCAGCCAAGAGAAAGCTTATGGGAGACCCGAGGGCACTGAAGCTTTCTTT.

The chain employs TRBV6-5 and TRBJ1-2; 10 bases map to TRBD1. Germline assignment: CDR1 MNHEY and CDR2 SVGAGI. The CDR3 has 16 residues. The V and J ends lost 4 bases and 4 bases, in that order; junction bases with no gene match: 9. The DNA of the CDR3 is TGTGCCAGCAGTTTCGCCGGGACAGGGGTTCTCTATGGCTACACCTTC. It codes for CASSFAGTGVLYGYTF.

This chain uses TRBV2 with TRBJ1-3, with 9 bases identical to TRBD1. Trimming cost V 6 bases and J 5 bases; bases outside gene matches: 8. The CDR3 runs 15 residues. Germline assignment: CDR1 SNHLY and CDR2 FYNNEI. This CDR3 reads CASSLLGTGRNTIYF. The CDR3 nucleotides are TGTGCCAGCAGCCTTTTAGGGACAGGGAGAAACACCATATATTTT.

About this clone itself: Other DNA sequences of this sample code for an identical CDR3. This chain links TRBV2 with TRBJ2-7, with D unresolved. This CDR3 has 12 residues. With 4 bases removed from V and 2 bases from J, the gap between germline ends came to 6 bases. Germline V gene lookup returns CDR1 SNHLY and CDR2 FYNNEI. Written as DNA, the CDR3 is TGTGCCAGCAGTGGAGAACCCTACGAGCAGTACTTC. It encodes CASSGEPYEQYF.

This chain links TRBV7-9 with TRBJ2-1; 12 nucleotides agree with TRBD2. Germline CDR1 SEHNR, CDR2 FQNEAQ (reference sequence). With 5 bases clipped from V and 4 bases from J, the junction kept 6 bases outside the gene matches. The CDR3 consists of 16 residues. The CDR3 protein is CASSLTSGGTYNEQFF. For the CDR3, the DNA is TGTGCCAGCAGCCTTACTAGCGGGGGGACGTACAATGAGCAGTTCTTC. Complete variable domain (other parts from reference TRBV7-9 and TRBJ2-1): DTGVSQNPRHKITKRGQNVTFRCDPISEHNRLYWYRQTLGQGPEFLTYFQNEAQLEKSRLLSDRFSAERPKGSFSTLEIQRTEQGDSAMYLCASSLTSGGTYNEQFFGPGTRLTVL.

This clone was observed a single time. This chain connects TRBV12-2 to TRBJ1-2. TRBV12-2 is labeled a pseudogene. The CDR3 length is 16 residues. CDR3 coding DNA: TGTGCAAGTCGCTCCCGTAGCGGGGGAGCTAACTATGGCTACACCTTC. Translating it yields CASRSRSGGANYGYTF.